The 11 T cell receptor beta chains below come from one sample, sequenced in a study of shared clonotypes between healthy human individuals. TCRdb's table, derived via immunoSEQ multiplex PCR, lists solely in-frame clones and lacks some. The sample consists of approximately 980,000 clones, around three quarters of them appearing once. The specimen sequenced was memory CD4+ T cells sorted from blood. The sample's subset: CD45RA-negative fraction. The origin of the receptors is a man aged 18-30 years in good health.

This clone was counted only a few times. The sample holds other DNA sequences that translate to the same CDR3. CDR3 DNA: TGTGCCTGGAGTTTGGCAGTGAACACTGAAGCTTTCTTT. Protein: CAWSLAVNTEAFF. V usage is TRBV30 and J usage is TRBJ1-1; D is ambiguous. The V gene lost 2 bases and the J gene lost 0 bases, with 7 bases spanning the gap. Germline-derived CDR1 and CDR2 are GTSNPN and SVGIG (reference sequence). The CDR3 loop spans 13 amino acids.

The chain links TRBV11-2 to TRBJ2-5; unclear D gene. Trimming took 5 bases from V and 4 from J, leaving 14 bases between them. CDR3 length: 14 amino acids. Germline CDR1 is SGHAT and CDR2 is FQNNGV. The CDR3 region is CASSHNPGPETQYF. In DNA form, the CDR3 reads TGTGCCAGCAGCCACAACCCCGGGCCAGAGACCCAGTACTTC.

The CDR3 DNA follows: TGTGCCAGCAGCGTAGGTCGTCAGGGGGCCACTGAAGCTTTCTTT. This codes for CASSVGRQGATEAFF. The chain has TRBV9 and TRBJ1-1, with 8 bases identical to TRBD1. Trimming removed 0 bases from V and 4 bases from J; junction bases left unmatched: 5. The CDR3 extends over 15 amino acids. Per germline, CDR1 SGDLS and CDR2 YYNGEE.

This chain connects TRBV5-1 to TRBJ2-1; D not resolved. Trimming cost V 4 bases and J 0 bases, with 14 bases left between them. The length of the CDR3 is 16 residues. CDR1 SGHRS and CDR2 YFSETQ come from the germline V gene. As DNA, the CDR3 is TGCGCCAGCAGCCCGATTGCACGGAGCTCCTACAATGAGCAGTTCTTC. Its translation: CASSPIARSSYNEQFF. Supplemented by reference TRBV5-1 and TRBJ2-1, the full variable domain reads KAGVTQTPRYLIKTRGQQVTLSCSPISGHRSVSWYQQTPGQGLQFLFEYFSETQRNKGNFPGRFSGRQFSNSRSEMNVSTLELGDSALYLCASSPIARSSYNEQFFGPGTRLTVL.

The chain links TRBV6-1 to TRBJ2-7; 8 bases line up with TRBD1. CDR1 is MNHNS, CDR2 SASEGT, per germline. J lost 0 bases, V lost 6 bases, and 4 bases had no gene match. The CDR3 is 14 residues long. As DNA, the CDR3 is TGTGCCAGCAGCTGGACAGGGAGCTCCTACGAGCAGTACTTC. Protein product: CASSWTGSSYEQYF.

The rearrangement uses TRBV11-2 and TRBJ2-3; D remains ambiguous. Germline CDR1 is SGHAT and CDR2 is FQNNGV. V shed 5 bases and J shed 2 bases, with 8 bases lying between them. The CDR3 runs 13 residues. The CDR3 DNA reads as TGTGCCAGCAGCGACCGGGTCACAGATACGCAGTATTTT. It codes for CASSDRVTDTQYF. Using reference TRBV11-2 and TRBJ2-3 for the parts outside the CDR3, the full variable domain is EAGVAQSPRYKIIEKRQSVAFWCNPISGHATLYWYQQILGQGPKLLIQFQNNGVVDDSQLPKDRFSAERLKGVDSTLKIQPAKLEDSAVYLCASSDRVTDTQYFGPGTRLTVL.

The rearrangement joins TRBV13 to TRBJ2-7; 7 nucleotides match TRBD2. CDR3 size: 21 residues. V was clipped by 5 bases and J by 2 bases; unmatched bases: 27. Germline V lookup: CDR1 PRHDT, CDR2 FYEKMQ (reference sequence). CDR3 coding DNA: TGTGCCAGCAGCGGACAATTACGACCGGGAGGTCCGGATTTCGGGACCTACGAGCAGTACTTC. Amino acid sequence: CASSGQLRPGGPDFGTYEQYF. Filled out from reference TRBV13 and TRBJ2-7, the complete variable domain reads AAGVIQSPRHLIKEKRETATLKCYPIPRHDTVYWYQQGPGQDPQFLISFYEKMQSDKGSIPDRFSAQQFSDYHSELNMSSLELGDSALYFCASSGQLRPGGPDFGTYEQYFGPGTRLTVT.

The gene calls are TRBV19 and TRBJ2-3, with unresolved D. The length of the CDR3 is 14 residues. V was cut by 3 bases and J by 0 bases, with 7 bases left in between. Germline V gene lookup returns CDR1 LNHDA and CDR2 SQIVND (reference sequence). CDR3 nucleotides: TGTGCCAGTAGTATTGGGCCTAGCACAGATACGCAGTATTTT. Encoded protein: CASSIGPSTDTQYF.

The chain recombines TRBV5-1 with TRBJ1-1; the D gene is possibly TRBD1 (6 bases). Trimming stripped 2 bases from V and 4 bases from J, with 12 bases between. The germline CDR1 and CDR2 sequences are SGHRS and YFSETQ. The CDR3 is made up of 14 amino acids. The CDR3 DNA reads TGCGCCAGCAGCTTCCCAGGGGAGGGCACTGAAGCTTTCTTT. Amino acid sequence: CASSFPGEGTEAFF.

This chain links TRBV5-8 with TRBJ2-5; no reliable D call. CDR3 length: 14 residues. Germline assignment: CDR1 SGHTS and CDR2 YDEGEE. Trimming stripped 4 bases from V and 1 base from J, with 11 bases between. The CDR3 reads CASSQGRTQETQYF. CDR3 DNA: TGTGCCAGCAGCCAAGGACGGACCCAAGAGACCCAGTACTTC.

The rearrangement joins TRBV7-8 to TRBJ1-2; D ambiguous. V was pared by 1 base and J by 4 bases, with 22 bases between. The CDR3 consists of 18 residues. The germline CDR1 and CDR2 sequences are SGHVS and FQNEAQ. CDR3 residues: CASSLVANGGPYSYGYTF. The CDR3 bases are TGTGCCAGCAGCTTAGTAGCCAATGGCGGGCCCTACTCCTATGGCTACACCTTC.